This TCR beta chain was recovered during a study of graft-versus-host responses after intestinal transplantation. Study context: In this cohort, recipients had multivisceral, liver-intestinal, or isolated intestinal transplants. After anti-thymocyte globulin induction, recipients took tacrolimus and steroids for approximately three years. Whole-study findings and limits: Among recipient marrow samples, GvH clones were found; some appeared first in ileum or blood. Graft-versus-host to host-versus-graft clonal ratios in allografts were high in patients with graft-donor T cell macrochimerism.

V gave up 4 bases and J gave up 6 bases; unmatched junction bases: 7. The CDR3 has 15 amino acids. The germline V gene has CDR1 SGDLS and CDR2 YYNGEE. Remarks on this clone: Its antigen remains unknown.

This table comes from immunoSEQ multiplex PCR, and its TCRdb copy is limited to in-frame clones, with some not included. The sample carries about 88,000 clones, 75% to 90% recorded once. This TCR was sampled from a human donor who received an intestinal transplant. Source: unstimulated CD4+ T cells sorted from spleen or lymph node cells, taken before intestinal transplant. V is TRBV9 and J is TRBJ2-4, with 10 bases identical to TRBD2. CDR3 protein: CASSSSGGTGNIQYF. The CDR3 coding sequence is TGTGCCAGCAGCAGTAGCGGGGGGACGGGAAACATTCAGTACTTC.